This record covers a single T cell receptor beta chain. Within the sample, other DNA sequences also encode this same CDR3. The data stem from a study of shared clonotypes between healthy human individuals. This CDR3 contains 13 residues. The V gene's germline CDR1 is SGHAT and CDR2 FQNNGV. The ends were cut back, 3 bases at V and 0 bases at J, with 6 bases in the middle. Positively selected for CCR7, the CD45RO-negative cells used as naive CD8 cells excluded terminally differentiated effector memory CD45RA+ cells. Some clones are missing from TCRdb's copy, which holds only in-frame ones; the method was immunoSEQ multiplex PCR. The data hold about 2.2 million clones, with 93% observed a single time.

The receptor was isolated from a man between 18 and 35 years old in good health. Some clones in this sample may be carry-over from other donors' samples. Material: naive CD8+ T cells from PBMCs. The V call is TRBV11-2, the J call TRBJ2-7; maybe TRBD1 (6 bases). The CDR3 region is CASSLGHSYEQYF. The DNA for the CDR3 is TGTGCCAGCAGCTTGGGACACTCCTACGAGCAGTACTTC.